The rows below give T cell receptor beta chains drawn from one sample of a study of shared clonotypes between healthy human individuals. Measured with immunoSEQ multiplex PCR; TCRdb has only the in-frame clones, and not every one. The data contain some 2,100,000 clones, approximately 96% of them singletons. Sequencing was carried out using naive CD4+ T cells sorted from blood. The receptors were sampled from a man in his late teens or twenties in good health. Each CDR3 is given with its conserved first and last residue. A D gene is named only where the DNA matches it firmly. Where a row states a size, it is once, few, many or the class of an expanded clone; other rows omit it.

D gene: .; clone size: .; V gene: TRBV7-2; J gene: TRBJ2-7; CDR3 protein: CATKPTPQAYEQYF; CDR3 DNA: TGTGCCACCAAACCCACCCCCCAGGCCTACGAGCAGTACTTC
D gene: .; clone size: .; V gene: TRBV10-1; J gene: TRBJ2-3; CDR3 protein: CASSGGASYTDTQYF; CDR3 DNA: TGCGCCAGCAGTGGGGGGGCATCTTACACAGATACGCAGTATTTT
D gene: .; clone size: .; V gene: TRBV6-5; J gene: TRBJ2-6; CDR3 protein: CASSYTGGPGANVLTF; CDR3 DNA: TGTGCCAGCAGTTACACCGGGGGGCCTGGGGCCAACGTCCTGACTTTC
D gene: TRBD1; clone size: .; V gene: TRBV5-1; J gene: TRBJ1-2; CDR3 protein: CASSPPGQGRNTF; CDR3 DNA: TGCGCCAGCAGCCCTCCGGGACAGGGGCGAAACACCTTC
D gene: .; clone size: .; V gene: TRBV15; J gene: TRBJ2-2; CDR3 protein: CATSRDRTGELFF; CDR3 DNA: TGTGCCACCAGCAGAGATCGCACCGGGGAGCTGTTTTTT
D gene: .; clone size: .; V gene: TRBV2; J gene: TRBJ2-2; CDR3 protein: CASSDRTNTGELFF; CDR3 DNA: TGTGCCAGCAGTGATAGGACGAACACCGGGGAGCTGTTTTTT
D gene: .; clone size: .; V gene: TRBV10-3; J gene: TRBJ2-1; CDR3 protein: CAIRPFEGSLSEQFF; CDR3 DNA: TGTGCCATCAGGCCCTTTGAGGGGAGTTTGAGTGAGCAGTTCTTC
D gene: .; clone size: .; V gene: TRBV9; J gene: TRBJ2-7; CDR3 protein: CASSVSGGAPSLEQYF; CDR3 DNA: TGTGCCAGCAGCGTATCGGGCGGGGCACCAAGCTTGGAGCAGTACTTC
D gene: .; clone size: .; V gene: TRBV30; J gene: TRBJ2-7; CDR3 protein: CAWTPTVGGQYF; CDR3 DNA: TGTGCCTGGACCCCTACCGTTGGGGGGCAGTACTTC
D gene: .; clone size: .; V gene: TRBV7-2; J gene: TRBJ2-1; CDR3 protein: CASSSRAVYNEQFF; CDR3 DNA: TGTGCCAGCAGCTCCAGGGCCGTCTACAATGAGCAGTTCTTC
D gene: .; clone size: .; V gene: TRBV11-3; J gene: TRBJ2-3; CDR3 protein: CASSLDGTLTDTQYF; CDR3 DNA: TGTGCCAGCAGCTTAGATGGGACTCTTACAGATACGCAGTATTTT
D gene: .; clone size: .; V gene: TRBV11-2; J gene: TRBJ2-3; CDR3 protein: CASSLVRGLTSTQYF; CDR3 DNA: TGTGCCAGCAGCTTAGTTCGGGGATTGACGAGTACGCAGTATTTT
D gene: .; clone size: .; V gene: TRBV6-6; J gene: TRBJ1-5; CDR3 protein: CASSYYRGNNQPQHF; CDR3 DNA: TGTGCCAGCAGTTACTACCGGGGCAACAATCAGCCCCAGCATTTT
D gene: .; clone size: .; V gene: TRBV27; J gene: TRBJ1-1; CDR3 protein: CASSLGGGNTEAFF; CDR3 DNA: TGTGCCAGCAGTTTAGGAGGGGGGAACACTGAAGCTTTCTTT
D gene: .; clone size: .; V gene: TRBV12-2; J gene: TRBJ2-5; CDR3 protein: CASRLVTEQETQYF; CDR3 DNA: TGTGCAAGTCGCTTAGTCACTGAACAAGAGACCCAGTACTTC
D gene: .; clone size: .; V gene: TRBV6-1; J gene: TRBJ2-7; CDR3 protein: CASSEGGVFGAYEQYF; CDR3 DNA: TGTGCCAGCAGTGAAGGGGGGGTCTTTGGGGCCTACGAGCAGTACTTC
D gene: .; clone size: .; V gene: TRBV6-5; J gene: TRBJ2-6; CDR3 protein: CASSYSKVGGANVLTF; CDR3 DNA: TGTGCCAGCAGTTACTCGAAGGTTGGTGGGGCCAACGTCCTGACTTTC
D gene: TRBD1; clone size: .; V gene: TRBV27; J gene: TRBJ2-3; CDR3 protein: CASRRAQGAINSTDTQYF; CDR3 DNA: TGTGCCAGCAGACGAGCACAGGGGGCAATTAATAGCACAGATACGCAGTATTTT
D gene: TRBD2; clone size: .; V gene: TRBV10-3; J gene: TRBJ2-3; CDR3 protein: CAIGARSGGAQDTQYF; CDR3 DNA: TGTGCCATCGGGGCGAGGAGCGGGGGGGCCCAGGATACGCAGTATTTT
D gene: TRBD2; clone size: .; V gene: TRBV4-3; J gene: TRBJ2-4; CDR3 protein: CASSRRLAGEDIQYF; CDR3 DNA: TGCGCCAGCAGCCGAAGATTAGCGGGAGAGGACATTCAGTACTTC
D gene: .; clone size: .; V gene: TRBV5-1; J gene: TRBJ1-1; CDR3 protein: CASSWTRNTEAFF; CDR3 DNA: TGCGCCAGCAGCTGGACCAGGAACACTGAAGCTTTCTTT
D gene: .; clone size: .; V gene: TRBV5-1; J gene: TRBJ2-7; CDR3 protein: CASSPGGPAYEQYF; CDR3 DNA: TGCGCCAGCAGCCCAGGCGGCCCCGCCTACGAGCAGTACTTC
D gene: .; clone size: .; V gene: TRBV6-5; J gene: TRBJ1-5; CDR3 protein: CASSPDTQGFQPQHF; CDR3 DNA: TGTGCCAGCAGCCCCGATACTCAGGGTTTCCAGCCCCAGCATTTT
D gene: TRBD2; clone size: .; V gene: TRBV12-5; J gene: TRBJ2-1; CDR3 protein: CASGSPLAVDNEQFF; CDR3 DNA: TGTGCTAGTGGTTCGCCACTAGCGGTGGACAATGAGCAGTTCTTC
D gene: .; clone size: .; V gene: TRBV5-1; J gene: TRBJ2-3; CDR3 protein: CASSLAEGDTQYF; CDR3 DNA: TGCGCCAGCAGCTTGGCAGAGGGGGATACGCAGTATTTT
D gene: .; clone size: once; V gene: TRBV9; J gene: TRBJ2-2; CDR3 protein: CASKNQQGRDGELFF; CDR3 DNA: TGTGCCAGCAAAAATCAACAGGGTCGGGACGGGGAGCTGTTTTTT
D gene: .; clone size: .; V gene: TRBV30; J gene: TRBJ1-1; CDR3 protein: CAWSGGSGVTEAFF; CDR3 DNA: TGTGCCTGGAGCGGGGGATCGGGGGTCACTGAAGCTTTCTTT
D gene: .; clone size: .; V gene: TRBV5-1; J gene: TRBJ2-6; CDR3 protein: CASSWDILAGANVLTF; CDR3 DNA: TGCGCCAGCAGCTGGGACATTTTAGCTGGGGCCAACGTCCTGACTTTC
D gene: .; clone size: .; V gene: TRBV20-1; J gene: TRBJ1-6; CDR3 protein: CSAGTPRALHF; CDR3 DNA: TGCAGTGCTGGGACCCCGCGGGCCCTCCACTTT
D gene: TRBD1; clone size: .; V gene: TRBV7-9; J gene: TRBJ1-1; CDR3 protein: CASSLQGGNTEAFF; CDR3 DNA: TGTGCCAGCAGCTTACAGGGGGGGAACACTGAAGCTTTCTTT
D gene: TRBD1; clone size: .; V gene: TRBV9; J gene: TRBJ2-7; CDR3 protein: CASGLGQIGYEQYF; CDR3 DNA: TGTGCCAGCGGTTTGGGACAGATCGGCTACGAGCAGTACTTC
D gene: TRBD1; clone size: .; V gene: TRBV10-3; J gene: TRBJ1-4; CDR3 protein: CAISGGTALNEKLFF; CDR3 DNA: TGTGCCATCAGTGGGGGGACAGCCCTTAATGAAAAACTGTTTTTT
D gene: .; clone size: .; V gene: TRBV7-9; J gene: TRBJ1-6; CDR3 protein: CASSPSGLNNSPLHF; CDR3 DNA: TGTGCCAGCAGCCCTTCCGGGCTTAATAATTCACCCCTCCACTTT
D gene: .; clone size: once; V gene: TRBV19; J gene: TRBJ2-7; CDR3 protein: CASSGGWAEGGHEQYF; CDR3 DNA: TGTGCCAGTAGCGGCGGGTGGGCGGAAGGAGGCCACGAGCAGTACTTC
D gene: TRBD1; clone size: .; V gene: TRBV15; J gene: TRBJ1-5; CDR3 protein: CATSSPGQGSNQPQHF; CDR3 DNA: TGTGCCACCAGCAGTCCCGGACAGGGAAGCAATCAGCCCCAGCATTTT
D gene: .; clone size: .; V gene: TRBV6-1; J gene: TRBJ1-1; CDR3 protein: CASTSQLNTEAFF; CDR3 DNA: TGTGCCAGCACCTCACAGCTGAACACTGAAGCTTTCTTT
D gene: .; clone size: .; V gene: TRBV9; J gene: TRBJ2-3; CDR3 protein: CASSVEGGRDTQYF; CDR3 DNA: TGTGCCAGCAGCGTAGAAGGGGGGAGAGATACGCAGTATTTT
D gene: TRBD1; clone size: once; V gene: TRBV5-1; J gene: TRBJ2-1; CDR3 protein: CASSWGQGGYNEQFF; CDR3 DNA: TGCGCCAGCAGCTGGGGACAGGGGGGTTACAATGAGCAGTTCTTC
D gene: TRBD2; clone size: .; V gene: TRBV2; J gene: TRBJ2-1; CDR3 protein: CASRREGLNEQFF; CDR3 DNA: TGTGCCAGCAGGCGGGAGGGCCTCAATGAGCAGTTCTTC
D gene: TRBD1; clone size: .; V gene: TRBV2; J gene: TRBJ1-2; CDR3 protein: CASNGQGPGYTF; CDR3 DNA: TGTGCCAGCAATGGACAGGGACCTGGCTACACCTTC
D gene: .; clone size: .; V gene: TRBV19; J gene: TRBJ1-2; CDR3 protein: CASSTAGALGENYGYTF; CDR3 DNA: TGTGCCAGTAGTACGGCGGGGGCGCTGGGGGAGAACTATGGCTACACCTTC